The 17 T cell receptor beta chains reported below all come from one sample, sequenced in a study of blood T cells in healthy people across ages. A second about 7 to 11 cycle PCR used barcoded and J-beta primers. TCRdb re-derived calls from the 5' RACE reads in MiXCR, one entry per CDR3 protein. The data contain roughly 720,000 distinct CDR3 sequences, 40% to 65% of them seen just once; the ten biggest clones take up about 38%. Source material: blood. Every receptor here comes from a man at least 80 years old in good health.

The V and J genes are TRBV4-1 and TRBJ2-5; 7 bases match TRBD2. The ends lost 0 bases at V and 11 bases at J; junction bases unmatched: 15. The V gene's germline CDR1 is MGHRA and CDR2 YSYEKL. The length of the CDR3 is 16 residues. CDR3 in amino acids: CASSQDLGGGWNEQYF. Here the CDR3 DNA reads TGCGCCAGCAGCCAAGATCTTGGCGGGGGATGGAATGAGCAGTACTTC.

The chain employs TRBV12-3 or TRBV12-4 and TRBJ2-1; 9 nucleotides agree with TRBD1. This CDR3 has 14 amino acids. Trimming took 5 bases from V and 8 from J; bases not matched to a gene: 7. CDR3: CASSPTTGGDEQFF. The CDR3 DNA reads as TGTGCCAGCAGTCCCACGACAGGGGGGGATGAGCAGTTCTTC.

This clonotype was recorded many times. CDR3 DNA: TGTGCCAGCAGTTACCGGGGGGCCCTACTTCAGTACTTC. Translated, it gives CASSYRGALLQYF. The chain links TRBV6-5 to TRBJ2-4; D is possibly TRBD2 (7 bases). Trimming pared 2 bases from V and 11 bases from J, leaving 13 bases between. The germline V gene encodes CDR1 MNHEY and CDR2 SVGAGI. This CDR3 contains 13 residues.

V gene TRBV6-1 combines with J gene TRBJ2-7; possible D gene TRBD1, 5 bases. This CDR3 is 14 amino acids long. Germline loops: CDR1 MNHNS, CDR2 SASEGT. V was clipped by 1 base and J by 1 base, with 8 bases between them. This CDR3 is CASSEGAGSYEQYF. In DNA form, the CDR3 reads TGTGCCAGCAGTGAAGGGGCAGGGTCCTACGAGCAGTACTTC.

Comments on this clonotype: The junction and the germline gene differ at one end; a read error may be behind it. The chain carries TRBV5-1 and TRBJ2-3; 10 nucleotides agree with TRBD2. Looked up from germline, CDR1 is SGHRS and CDR2 is YFSETQ. This CDR3 spans 15 amino acids. Written as DNA, the CDR3 is TGTGCCAGCAGCTTAGAGCTAGCGGGAGCAGATACGCAGTATTTT. It codes for CASSLELAGADTQYF.

This clonotype was counted a few times. The chain uses TRBV2 and TRBJ2-3; no firm D call. The germline V gene encodes CDR1 SNHLY and CDR2 FYNNEI. This CDR3 spans 13 amino acids. V was shortened by 7 bases and J by 6 bases, with 14 bases between the two germline ends. The DNA for the CDR3 is TGTGCCAGCAACGCTAGGGCGAGCGATACGCAGTATTTT. Amino acid sequence: CASNARASDTQYF.

The genes are TRBV12-3 or TRBV12-4 and TRBJ1-6; TRBD1 agrees at 9 bases. The CDR3 runs to 15 residues. With 5 bases clipped from V and 4 bases from J, the junction kept 3 bases outside the gene matches. Here the CDR3 reads CASSPGTGYNSPLHF. The CDR3 nucleotides are TGTGCCAGCAGTCCCGGGACAGGGTATAATTCACCCCTCCACTTT.

This clonotype was recorded a few times. The rearrangement links TRBV9 to TRBJ2-7; weak D call: TRBD1 (5 bases). The CDR3 has 15 residues. Trimming removed 0 bases at V and 3 bases at J, with 13 bases between. Germline V gene data show CDR1 as SGDLS and CDR2 as YYNGEE. CDR3 region: CASSVGLQANYEQYF. The CDR3 bases are TGTGCCAGCAGCGTAGGCTTACAGGCGAACTACGAGCAGTACTTC.

This clonotype was counted many times. Here the CDR3 reads CASSRGSSYEQYF. CDR3 sequence (DNA): TGTGCCAGCAGCCGCGGGAGCTCCTACGAGCAGTACTTC. The chain joins TRBV3-1 to TRBJ2-7, with TRBD2 matching over 7 bases. J was trimmed by 0 bases and V by 4 bases; bases with no gene match: 0. Per germline, CDR1 LGHDT and CDR2 YNNKEL (reference sequence). CDR3 length equals 13 residues.

This clonotype has a handful of counts. The chain uses TRBV25-1 and TRBJ1-2, with D possibly TRBD1 on 6 matching bases. The CDR3 spans 13 residues. Deletions cut 7 bases from V and 6 bases from J, with 15 bases between. Per germline, CDR1 MGHDK and CDR2 SYGVNS. CDR3 sequence reads: CASIFRGYNGYTF. Written as DNA, the CDR3 is TGTGCCAGCATTTTTAGGGGGTATAATGGCTACACCTTC.

The rearrangement links TRBV3-1 to TRBJ1-1, with D uncertain. Trimming removed 3 bases from V and 5 bases from J, with 13 bases in between. Per the germline V gene, CDR1 is LGHDT and CDR2 is YNNKEL (reference sequence). This CDR3 contains 14 residues. In DNA form, the CDR3 reads TGTGCCAGCAGCCAGATAATAGCTGGGACTGAAGCTTTCTTT. This gives the protein CASSQIIAGTEAFF.

A few counts support this clonotype. This chain uses TRBV7-6 with TRBJ2-1; D remains ambiguous. Trimming removed 5 bases from V and 4 bases from J, with 12 bases in between. Germline assignment: CDR1 SGHVS and CDR2 FNYEAQ. This CDR3 is 14 amino acids long. The CDR3 region has the DNA TGTGCCAGCAGCCCATCCCGGGTTTACAATGAGCAGTTCTTC. Its translation: CASSPSRVYNEQFF.

The chain links TRBV7-9 to TRBJ2-1; D is possibly TRBD2 (5 bases). CDR1 is SEHNR and CDR2 is FQNEAQ in the germline V gene (reference sequence). The CDR3 totals 13 residues. Trimming took off 5 bases at V and 9 bases at J, with 14 bases between the two ends. This CDR3 reads CASSPEVGSEQFF. The CDR3 nucleotides read TGTGCCAGCAGCCCGGAGGTGGGCAGTGAGCAGTTCTTC.

The gene calls are TRBV13 and TRBJ2-5, with 9 bases that match TRBD2. Germline loops: CDR1 PRHDT, CDR2 FYEKMQ (reference sequence). Germline trimming cut 0 bases from V and 6 bases from J; bases unmatched to any gene: 14. This CDR3 is built from 18 residues. The CDR3 region has the DNA TGTGCCAGCAGCTTAGGCCTGGGAGCGGGGGGCCCAGAGCAGACCCAGTACTTC. Amino acids: CASSLGLGAGGPEQTQYF.

V and J are TRBV12-3 or TRBV12-4 and TRBJ2-7, with D perhaps matching TRBD1 (7 bases). The CDR3 consists of 14 residues. V gave up 7 bases and J gave up 1 base, with 14 bases separating them. This chain's CDR3 is CASNGGDRSYEQYF. CDR3 bases: TGTGCCAGCAATGGCGGGGACAGATCCTACGAGCAGTACTTC.

The J gene is TRBJ1-1, the V gene TRBV7-9; D might be TRBD1 (5 bases). The CDR3 runs 15 residues. Germline CDR1 and CDR2: SEHNR and FQNEAQ (reference sequence). The V end was cut by 2 bases, the J end by 4 bases, with 14 bases between. The CDR3 region is CASSLNARESTEAFF. DNA of the CDR3: TGTGCCAGCAGCTTAAACGCCAGGGAAAGCACTGAAGCTTTCTTT. Complete variable domain (other parts from reference TRBV7-9 and TRBJ1-1): DTGVSQNPRHKITKRGQNVTFRCDPISEHNRLYWYRQTLGQGPEFLTYFQNEAQLEKSRLLSDRFSAERPKGSFSTLEIQRTEQGDSAMYLCASSLNARESTEAFFGQGTRLTVV.

The chain carries TRBV24-1 and TRBJ2-7; D possibly corresponds to TRBD1 (5 bases). CDR1 and CDR2 (germline): KGHDR, SFDVKD. This CDR3 spans 16 amino acids. The ends were cut back, 3 bases at V and 7 bases at J, with 21 bases in the middle. The CDR3 here is CATSDDRQSLYNEQYF. The CDR3 bases are TGTGCCACCAGTGATGATAGACAGTCATTATACAATGAGCAGTACTTC.